This T cell receptor beta chain was sequenced in a study of shared clonotypes between healthy human individuals. The CDR3 has 14 residues. Germline V lookup: CDR1 SEHNR, CDR2 FQNEAQ (reference sequence). V dropped 2 bases and J dropped 11 bases, with 19 bases sitting between them. Assay runs were performed at deep level. The authors loaded about 0.2 ug DNA, 25,000 to 30,000 T cell genomes, into sorted-subset replicate PCRs. Profiling relied on immunoSEQ multiplex PCR, and the TCRdb table lists in-frame clones only, not all of them. The sample lists about 2,200,000 clones; 85% to 95% were seen once. Remarks on this clone: The antigen is undetermined.

Findings and limits, study-wide: Among several donors, roughly 5.5% of naive CD4 clonotypes were found in common.

Terminally differentiated effector memory CD45RA+ cells were excluded from the naive CD8 cells, which were CD45RO-negative and positively selected for CCR7. The genes are TRBV7-9 and TRBJ2-7, with D possibly TRBD2 on 6 matching bases. The sequencing sample was made of naive CD8+ T cells from PBMCs. The origin of this receptor is a man between 18 and 35 years old in good health. Some clones in this sample may be carry-over from other donors' samples. The DNA of the CDR3 is TGTGCCAGCAGCTTATTAACGGGAGATCCGATAAAGTACTTC. Translating gives CASSLLTGDPIKYF.